This TCR beta chain was profiled in a study of shared clonotypes between healthy human individuals. CD4+ cells underwent separation, giving CD45RA+ naive and CD45RA-negative memory subsets. The test was conducted at deep level. In the original analysis: There were no quality scores in the junction-only immunoSEQ sequences, so filtering differed. Using immunoSEQ multiplex PCR, the repertoire was profiled, and TCRdb retains in-frame clones only, with some absent. From that table come the V and J calls and clone size; the DNA was used to work out D and trimming. The sample has some 1.5 million clones; over 95% are singletons. V lost 1 base, J lost 4 bases, and 10 bases lay in between. The CDR3 length is 15 residues. Germline lookup yields CDR1 LNHNV and CDR2 YYDKDF (reference sequence).

The receptor comes from a man aged 25-40 years in good health. The chain employs TRBV15 and TRBJ2-2; D is possibly TRBD2 (6 bases). The material sequenced was naive CD4+ T cells sorted from blood. Stated subset: CD45RA+ positively selected. Written as DNA, the CDR3 is TGTGCCACCAGCAGAGGGCTGGGGGGCACCGGGGAGCTGTTTTTT. Translation: CATSRGLGGTGELFF.